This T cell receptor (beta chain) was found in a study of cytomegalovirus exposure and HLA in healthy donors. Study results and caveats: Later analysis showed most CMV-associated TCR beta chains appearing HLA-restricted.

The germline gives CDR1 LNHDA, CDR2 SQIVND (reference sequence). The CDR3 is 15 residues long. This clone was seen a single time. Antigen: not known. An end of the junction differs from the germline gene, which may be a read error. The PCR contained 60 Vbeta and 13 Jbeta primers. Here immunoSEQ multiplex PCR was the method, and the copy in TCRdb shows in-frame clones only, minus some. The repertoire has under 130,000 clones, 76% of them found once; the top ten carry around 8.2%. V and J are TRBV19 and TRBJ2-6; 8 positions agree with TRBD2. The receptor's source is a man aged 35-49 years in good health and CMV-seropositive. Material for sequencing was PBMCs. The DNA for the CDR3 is TGTGCCAAGAACGGGGGGGCGTGGGGGGCTAACGGCCTGACTTTC. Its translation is CAKNGGAWGANGLTF.